This T cell receptor (beta chain) was obtained from a study of shared clonotypes between healthy human individuals. Trimming left V 6 bases short and J 4 bases short, with 13 bases between. Germline V gene sequence: CDR1 MNHNY, CDR2 SVGAGI (reference sequence). This CDR3 region has 13 residues. Clones were read by immunoSEQ multiplex PCR, and TCRdb kept only the in-frame ones, dropping some. The sample lists about 1,500,000 clones, over 95% occurring once. V usage is TRBV6-6 and J usage is TRBJ2-7; tentative D call: TRBD1 (6 bases). The sequence was collected from a man aged 25-45 years in good health. The sequenced sample consisted of naive CD4+ T cells sorted from blood. Specified subset: CD45RA+ positively selected. The CDR3 DNA sequence: TGTGCCAGCAGCCGAACAACAGGGTACGAGCAGTACTTC. Protein sequence: CASSRTTGYEQYF.